Below, 19 T cell receptor beta chains from the same sample are listed, as sequenced in a study of T-cell reconstitution after alpha-beta-depleted transplantation in children. The authors prepared the TCRbeta library with unique molecular identifiers. TCRdb re-called the PCR reads with MiXCR, one entry per CDR3 protein. This sample has approximately 1,000,000 distinct CDR3 sequences; around 30% occur once, and the top ten carry roughly 28%. This specimen was PBMCs, mostly from graft donor cells, taken 360 days after TCRalphabeta/CD19-depleted stem cell transplant. These receptors came from a boy younger than two who had a stem cell transplant for SCID, so the T cells may come from the graft donor.

The J gene is TRBJ2-2, the V gene TRBV25-1; D is perhaps TRBD1 (5 bases). CDR1 and CDR2 (germline): MGHDK, SYGVNS. V was cut by 7 bases and J by 1 base, with 10 bases left in between. The CDR3 is 14 amino acids. The CDR3 region is CASKSQGNTGELFF. The CDR3 coding sequence is TGTGCCAGCAAGTCCCAGGGGAACACCGGGGAGCTGTTTTTT.

This chain joins TRBV5-1 and TRBJ2-2; the match to TRBD1 covers 9 bases. Germline V CDR1 and CDR2: SGHRS, YFSETQ. The junction had 7 bases not matched to a gene; V was cut back by 0 bases and J by 4 bases. This CDR3 has 17 residues. The CDR3 loop reads CASSLGTVTGGTGELFF. The CDR3 bases are TGCGCCAGCAGCTTGGGAACTGTGACAGGGGGCACCGGGGAGCTGTTTTTT. Supplemented by reference TRBV5-1 and TRBJ2-2, the full variable domain reads KAGVTQTPRYLIKTRGQQVTLSCSPISGHRSVSWYQQTPGQGLQFLFEYFSETQRNKGNFPGRFSGRQFSNSRSEMNVSTLELGDSALYLCASSLGTVTGGTGELFFGEGSRLTVL.

The CDR3: CASSSGQSLSSYNEQFF. The CDR3 DNA follows: TGTGCCAGCAGCTCCGGACAGTCCTTGAGCTCCTACAATGAGCAGTTCTTC. This chain connects TRBV7-2 to TRBJ2-1; D is perhaps TRBD1 (6 bases). In germline, CDR1 is SGHTA, CDR2 FQGNSA. The CDR3 length is 17 residues. V lost 4 bases to trimming and J lost 0 bases, with 16 bases between them.

The chain links TRBV14 to TRBJ1-3; a weak D match, TRBD1 (6 bases). From germline, CDR1 is SGHDN and CDR2 FVKESK. Trimming stripped 4 bases from V and 0 bases from J, with 19 bases between. The CDR3 has 18 amino acids. The CDR3 loop is CASSPTWDTQSSGNTIYF. In nucleotides, the CDR3 is TGTGCCAGCAGCCCAACTTGGGACACCCAAAGCTCTGGAAACACCATATATTTT.

This clonotype was recorded a few times. This rearrangement joins TRBV5-1 to TRBJ2-5; a weak D match, TRBD2 (5 bases). Germline loops: CDR1 SGHRS, CDR2 YFSETQ. Trimming removed 0 bases from V and 3 bases from J, with 15 bases in between. The length of the CDR3 is 16 residues. CDR3 sequence (DNA): TGCGCCAGCAGCTTGGCCAGGTATTGGGGAGAAGAGACCCAGTACTTC. This codes for CASSLARYWGEETQYF.

The gene calls are TRBV20-1 and TRBJ1-6; D unclear. V was shortened by 1 base and J by 9 bases, with 10 bases between the two germline ends. This CDR3 is 13 amino acids long. Germline V gives CDR1 DFQATT, CDR2 SNEGSKA (reference sequence). The CDR3 sequence is CSARVLLGSPLHF. The CDR3 bases are TGCAGTGCTAGAGTTCTGCTGGGTTCACCCCTCCACTTT.

V is TRBV4-1 and J is TRBJ1-4; a possible D gene is TRBD1 (6 bases). CDR3 length: 17 amino acids. Germline values: CDR1 MGHRA, CDR2 YSYEKL. Trimming took off 2 bases at V and 5 bases at J, with 18 bases between the two ends. The CDR3 nucleotides read TGCGCCAGCAGCCAAATCGGCGCGGCAGGGGAAAATGAAAAACTGTTTTTT. As protein: CASSQIGAAGENEKLFF.

There are a few counts of this clonotype. The chain is built from TRBV5-1 and TRBJ1-1; 8 nucleotides match TRBD1. CDR3 length: 16 residues. J gave up 3 bases and V 0 bases, and 7 bases lay outside the gene matches. CDR1 is SGHRS, CDR2 YFSETQ, per germline. For the CDR3, the DNA is TGCGCCAGCAGCTTGGGACACTTGACAGGGGACACTGAAGCTTTCTTT. Protein sequence: CASSLGHLTGDTEAFF. The whole variable domain, filled in from reference TRBV5-1 and TRBJ1-1, reads KAGVTQTPRYLIKTRGQQVTLSCSPISGHRSVSWYQQTPGQGLQFLFEYFSETQRNKGNFPGRFSGRQFSNSRSEMNVSTLELGDSALYLCASSLGHLTGDTEAFFGQGTRLTVV.

The chain links TRBV28 to TRBJ2-1; D gene unclear. Germline V gene data show CDR1 as MDHEN and CDR2 as SYDVKM. The CDR3 extends over 14 amino acids. Trimming pared 5 bases from V and 0 bases from J, leaving 8 bases between. Here the CDR3 DNA reads TGTGCCAGCAGTGAAATTCCCTCCTACAATGAGCAGTTCTTC. Translating it yields CASSEIPSYNEQFF. The full variable domain, its missing parts supplied by reference TRBV28 and TRBJ2-1, is DVKVTQSSRYLVKRTGEKVFLECVQDMDHENMFWYRQDPGLGLRLIYFSYDVKMKEKGDIPEGYSVSREKKERFSLILESASTNQTSMYLCASSEIPSYNEQFFGPGTRLTVL.

This rearrangement joins TRBV7-9 to TRBJ2-7; D is possibly TRBD1 (6 bases). Germline values: CDR1 SEHNR, CDR2 FQNEAQ (reference sequence). This CDR3 is built from 14 residues. V lost 4 bases and J 3 bases, leaving 13 bases between the germline ends. CDR3 region: CASSSTGRVYEQYF. The CDR3 DNA reads as TGTGCCAGCAGCTCGACAGGCCGAGTCTACGAGCAGTACTTC. Together with reference TRBV7-9 and TRBJ2-7, the CDR3 gives the full variable domain: DTGVSQNPRHKITKRGQNVTFRCDPISEHNRLYWYRQTLGQGPEFLTYFQNEAQLEKSRLLSDRFSAERPKGSFSTLEIQRTEQGDSAMYLCASSSTGRVYEQYFGPGTRLTVT.

This clonotype occurred a few times. The chain couples TRBV6-1 to TRBJ1-6; 7 bases match TRBD1. The germline gives CDR1 MNHNS, CDR2 SASEGT. Germline trimming cut 2 bases from V and 12 bases from J; bases unmatched to any gene: 4. This CDR3 spans 13 amino acids. DNA of the CDR3: TGTGCCAGCAGTGAAACGACAGGGCTACCCCTCCACTTT. It yields the protein CASSETTGLPLHF.

This clonotype has more than one count but fewer than ten. V is TRBV28 and J is TRBJ1-2; D remains ambiguous. The CDR3 consists of 12 residues. The germline V gene has CDR1 MDHEN and CDR2 SYDVKM. The germline V and J ends were trimmed by 6 bases and 4 bases, with 9 bases remaining between them. CDR3 DNA sequence: TGTGCCAGCAGAGATCAGAGCTATGGCTACACCTTC. Protein product: CASRDQSYGYTF.

This sequence joins TRBV5-1 and TRBJ2-7, with D perhaps TRBD2 (6 bases). The CDR3 spans 16 residues. V was pared by 0 bases and J by 0 bases, with 13 bases between. In germline, CDR1 is SGHRS, CDR2 YFSETQ. The chain's CDR3 is CASSLVAGRSSYEQYF. As DNA, the CDR3 is TGCGCCAGCAGCTTGGTGGCGGGGAGGAGCTCCTACGAGCAGTACTTC.

V and J are TRBV12-3 or TRBV12-4 and TRBJ2-7, with unresolved D. The CDR3 is 13 residues long. V dropped 2 bases and J dropped 0 bases, with 5 bases sitting between them. DNA for the CDR3: TGTGCCAGCAGTTTACCCTACTCCTACGAGCAGTACTTC. The encoded protein is CASSLPYSYEQYF.

V gene TRBV19 combines with J gene TRBJ2-5, with D perhaps TRBD2 (6 bases). The CDR3 length is 14 residues. CDR1 and CDR2 (germline): LNHDA, SQIVND (reference sequence). The V gene lost 8 bases and the J gene lost 5 bases, with 18 bases spanning the gap. CDR3 in DNA: TGTGCCAGTTCCAGGGTGGAGGGTCGGGAGACCCAGTACTTC. This encodes CASSRVEGRETQYF. Using reference TRBV19 and TRBJ2-5 for the parts outside the CDR3, the full variable domain is DGGITQSPKYLFRKEGQNVTLSCEQNLNHDAMYWYRQDPGQGLRLIYYSQIVNDFQKGDIAEGYSVSREKKESFPLTVTSAQKNPTAFYLCASSRVEGRETQYFGPGTRLLVL.

The DNA of the CDR3 is TGCAGTGCTAGAGAGGCGCAGACCCAGGGTATTCAGTACTTC. It encodes CSAREAQTQGIQYF. V usage is TRBV20-1 and J usage is TRBJ2-4; TRBD1 might be the D (5 bases). The germline V gene encodes CDR1 DFQATT and CDR2 SNEGSKA (reference sequence). The CDR3 length is 14 residues. The ends were cut back, 0 bases at V and 10 bases at J, with 16 bases in the middle.

The chain couples TRBV20-1 to TRBJ2-7, with 8 bases lining up with TRBD1. Trimming removed 1 base from V and 2 bases from J; junction bases left unmatched: 7. The CDR3 runs 15 residues. Germline values: CDR1 DFQATT, CDR2 SNEGSKA (reference sequence). CDR3 DNA sequence: TGCAGTGCTAGAGGCCGGGACAGGAGTACCTACGAGCAGTACTTC. Translated: CSARGRDRSTYEQYF.

V is TRBV20-1 and J is TRBJ2-1; 11 nucleotides agree with TRBD2. V lost 1 base, J lost 7 bases, and 6 bases stayed unmatched. This CDR3 has 15 amino acids. In germline, CDR1 is DFQATT, CDR2 SNEGSKA (reference sequence). The CDR3 region has the DNA TGCAGTGCTAGAGGTCCACTAGCGGGGGTGAATGAGCAGTTCTTC. Translating it yields CSARGPLAGVNEQFF.

This clonotype was seen a handful of times. The genes are TRBV30 and TRBJ2-7; D remains unclear. This CDR3 spans 12 amino acids. CDR1 and CDR2 from the germline V gene are GTSNPN and SVGIG (reference sequence). V dropped 6 bases and J dropped 5 bases, with 14 bases sitting between them. The CDR3 reads CACRSNTHEQYF. CDR3 sequence (DNA): TGTGCCTGCCGATCGAATACGCACGAGCAGTACTTC.